This entry lists 27 T cell receptor beta chains sequenced from one sample in a study of blood T cell repertoires in COVID-19. Data came from immunoSEQ multiplex PCR; TCRdb stores just in-frame clones and leaves some out. Found here are some 370,000 clones, nearly 90% of them singletons; the top ten hold around 6.3%. The sample consisted of peripheral blood. The receptors originated from a man between 18 and 35 years old with active or convalescent COVID-19.

The chain has TRBV7-2 and TRBJ2-1; 9 bases match TRBD2. The length of the CDR3 is 18 residues. CDR1 is SGHTA, CDR2 FQGNSA, per germline. The V segment lost 3 bases and the J segment 4 bases; nucleotides outside the gene matches: 13. The CDR3 DNA follows: TGTGCCAGCAGCTTTTCGGCGGGGGGGCGAGGTTTTTACAATGAGCAGTTCTTC. Amino acids: CASSFSAGGRGFYNEQFF.

The chain couples TRBV7-8 to TRBJ1-5; the D gene is possibly TRBD1 (5 bases). Germline-derived CDR1 and CDR2 are SGHVS and FQNEAQ. V was trimmed by 2 bases and J by 0 bases, leaving 11 bases between them. This CDR3 comprises 16 residues. CDR3 region: CASSLLQGHSNQPQHF. As DNA, the CDR3 is TGTGCCAGCAGCTTATTGCAGGGTCATAGCAATCAGCCCCAGCATTTT.

A few counts support this clone. The J gene is TRBJ2-1, the V gene TRBV11-2; tentatively, D is TRBD2 (5 bases). V lost 6 bases and J 7 bases, leaving 13 bases between the germline ends. Germline V gene sequence: CDR1 SGHAT, CDR2 FQNNGV. The CDR3 covers 13 residues. CDR3 sequence (DNA): TGTGCCAGCAGATCAACGTCGGGGAATGAGCAGTTCTTC. Translating it yields CASRSTSGNEQFF.

This chain joins TRBV6-5 and TRBJ1-3; D not certain. This CDR3 comprises 15 residues. The germline CDR1 and CDR2 sequences are MNHEY and SVGAGI. Trimming left V 0 bases short and J 7 bases short, with 13 bases between. In DNA, the CDR3 is TGTGCCAGCAGTTACTCCCTCAGCACGGGGAACACCATATATTTT. Translated: CASSYSLSTGNTIYF.

The chain couples TRBV3-1 (or the pseudogene TRBV3-2) to TRBJ2-7; no clear D gene. Germline V gives CDR1 LGHDT, CDR2 YNNKEL (reference sequence). V lost 0 bases to trimming and J lost 5 bases, with 17 bases between them. This CDR3 comprises 16 residues. In DNA, the CDR3 is TGTGCCAGCAGCCAAGAGTTTGGCAGAAACCGCCACGAGCAGTACTTC. Its protein product is CASSQEFGRNRHEQYF.

The rearrangement uses TRBV28 and TRBJ2-7, with a weak D call TRBD2 (5 bases). This CDR3 has 12 amino acids. V was shortened by 5 bases and J by 9 bases, with 14 bases between the two germline ends. Looked up from germline, CDR1 is MDHEN and CDR2 is SYDVKM. Here the CDR3 reads CASSPGPRGQYF. CDR3 sequence (DNA): TGTGCCAGCAGTCCCGGACCTCGGGGGCAGTACTTC. The whole variable domain, filled in from reference TRBV28 and TRBJ2-7, reads DVKVTQSSRYLVKRTGEKVFLECVQDMDHENMFWYRQDPGLGLRLIYFSYDVKMKEKGDIPEGYSVSREKKERFSLILESASTNQTSMYLCASSPGPRGQYFGPGTRLTVT.

V and J are TRBV28 and TRBJ1-5; TRBD1 matches 7 bases. The CDR3 runs to 15 residues. V trimming: 6 bases; J trimming: 0 bases; junction bases outside the gene matches: 5. Germline V CDR1 and CDR2: MDHEN, SYDVKM. The CDR3 sequence is CASRSQGFSNQPQHF. DNA of the CDR3: TGTGCCAGCAGGTCACAGGGGTTTAGCAATCAGCCCCAGCATTTT.

This clone is a singleton in its sample. V and J are TRBV12-3 or TRBV12-4 and TRBJ2-1; no reliable D call. Trimming cost V 2 bases and J 8 bases, with 4 bases left between them. There are 11 residues in the CDR3. The CDR3 loop is CASSLRDEQFF. The DNA of the CDR3 is TGTGCCAGCAGTTTACGTGATGAGCAGTTCTTC.

This chain links TRBV28 with TRBJ1-1; perhaps TRBD1 as D (5 bases). Germline V gene data show CDR1 as MDHEN and CDR2 as SYDVKM. The CDR3 is made up of 15 amino acids. With 10 bases removed from V and 0 bases from J, the gap between germline ends came to 18 bases. The CDR3 loop reads CAILAGSIMNTEAFF. The CDR3 region has the DNA TGTGCCATATTGGCAGGGTCTATCATGAACACTGAAGCTTTCTTT.

This clone was seen a handful of times. V usage is TRBV25-1 and J usage is TRBJ1-2, with TRBD1 identical over 9 bases. Per germline, CDR1 MGHDK and CDR2 SYGVNS. V shed 7 bases, J shed 8 bases, and the junction held 8 bases outside the gene matches. The CDR3 totals 13 residues. The CDR3 DNA is TGTGCCAGCACTGGACAGGGGACAACCGGCTACACCTTC. Translated, it gives CASTGQGTTGYTF.

The chain links TRBV4-2 to TRBJ2-7, with 10 bases lining up with TRBD2. The CDR3 covers 17 residues. CDR1 LGHNA and CDR2 YNFKEQ come from the germline V gene. The V gene end was trimmed by 6 bases and the J gene end by 7 bases; junction bases not matched to a gene: 18. CDR3 amino acids: CASRPRASGGWKGEQYF. The CDR3 DNA follows: TGTGCCAGCAGGCCGAGGGCTAGCGGGGGTTGGAAAGGGGAGCAGTACTTC.

This chain connects TRBV7-7 to TRBJ2-1; D is perhaps TRBD2 (5 bases). Germline values: CDR1 SSHAT, CDR2 FNYEAQ (reference sequence). Trimming removed 5 bases at V and 5 bases at J, with 10 bases between. The CDR3 extends over 13 amino acids. The CDR3 nucleotides are TGTGCCAGCAGCCTAACGGGGAACAATGAGCAGTTCTTC. It yields the protein CASSLTGNNEQFF.

The J gene is TRBJ2-3, the V gene TRBV5-1, with 9 nucleotides matching TRBD2. J gave up 3 bases and V 0 bases, and 8 bases lay outside the gene matches. Germline V gene lookup returns CDR1 SGHRS and CDR2 YFSETQ. The CDR3 runs to 17 residues. In DNA form, the CDR3 reads TGCGCCAGCAGCTTGGCCCGAGCGGGGGGTGAGACAGATACGCAGTATTTT. Amino acid sequence: CASSLARAGGETDTQYF.

V gene TRBV6-5 combines with J gene TRBJ1-2; possibly TRBD1 for D (6 bases). This CDR3 has 13 residues. The V end was cut by 6 bases, the J end by 4 bases, with 12 bases between. Germline lookup yields CDR1 MNHEY and CDR2 SVGAGI. The CDR3 loop reads CASRPDRLYGYTF. CDR3 nucleotide sequence: TGTGCCAGCAGACCAGACAGGCTCTATGGCTACACCTTC.

The chain joins TRBV29-1 to TRBJ2-7; 7 positions agree with TRBD1. This CDR3 is 14 amino acids long. Per the germline V gene, CDR1 is SQVTM and CDR2 is ANQGSEA. The V and J ends lost 0 bases and 2 bases, in that order; junction bases with no gene match: 4. The CDR3 loop is CSVEDRQGAYEQYF. The DNA of the CDR3 is TGCAGCGTTGAAGATCGACAGGGTGCCTACGAGCAGTACTTC.

Points on this clone: Within the sample, other DNA sequences also encode this same CDR3. The chain carries TRBV6-5 and TRBJ1-2; D not certain. The CDR3 consists of 13 residues. Trimming left V 2 bases short and J 2 bases short, with 6 bases between. Looked up from germline, CDR1 is MNHEY and CDR2 is SVGAGI. The CDR3 spells CASSYGRNYGYTF. The CDR3 nucleotides read TGTGCCAGCAGTTACGGCAGAAACTATGGCTACACCTTC.

The rearrangement joins TRBV6-5 to TRBJ2-2, with a tentative D call TRBD2 (6 bases). V lost 0 bases, J lost 0 bases, and 8 bases lay in between. CDR3 size: 16 residues. Germline CDR1 MNHEY, CDR2 SVGAGI. This CDR3 is CASSYSSGANTGELFF. As DNA, the CDR3 is TGTGCCAGCAGTTACTCTAGCGGAGCGAACACCGGGGAGCTGTTTTTT.

This clone has just one count. V gene TRBV19 combines with J gene TRBJ1-2; the D gene is possibly TRBD1 (6 bases). The V end lost 3 bases, the J end lost 9 bases, and 26 bases lay between the germline ends. The CDR3 has 17 residues. Germline V gives CDR1 LNHDA, CDR2 SQIVND (reference sequence). Written as DNA, the CDR3 is TGTGCCAGTAGTATTCTACCGGTCGGACAGATCCCTATCAGCTACACCTTC. This gives the protein CASSILPVGQIPISYTF. The entire variable domain, with the rest obtained from reference TRBV19 and TRBJ1-2, is as follows: DGGITQSPKYLFRKEGQNVTLSCEQNLNHDAMYWYRQDPGQGLRLIYYSQIVNDFQKGDIAEGYSVSREKKESFPLTVTSAQKNPTAFYLCASSILPVGQIPISYTFGSGTRLTVV.

CDR3 nucleotides: TGCGCCAGCAGCCAAACCGGCGGGCTAGTAGGGAATCAGCCCCAGCATTTT. Protein product: CASSQTGGLVGNQPQHF. The chain has TRBV4-1 and TRBJ1-5, with unresolved D. V was shortened by 2 bases and J by 4 bases, with 18 bases between the two germline ends. CDR3 length: 17 residues. Germline V gene sequence: CDR1 MGHRA, CDR2 YSYEKL.

V and J are TRBV9 and TRBJ1-5; tentatively, D is TRBD1 (6 bases). The CDR3 runs to 18 residues. With 2 bases removed from V and 0 bases from J, the gap between germline ends came to 18 bases. Germline assignment: CDR1 SGDLS and CDR2 YYNGEE. The chain's CDR3 is CASSVRDTHQNSNQPQHF. The CDR3 DNA reads as TGTGCCAGCAGCGTGAGGGACACACATCAAAATAGCAATCAGCCCCAGCATTTT.

CDR3 bases: TGTGCCAGTAGTAGAACGGACAGAGACACCGGGGAGCTGTTTTTT. It codes for CASSRTDRDTGELFF. The chain links TRBV19 to TRBJ2-2; D might be TRBD1 (6 bases). Germline assignment: CDR1 LNHDA and CDR2 SQIVND (reference sequence). The CDR3 has 15 amino acids. With 4 bases removed from V and 3 bases from J, the gap between germline ends came to 12 bases. Combining the CDR3 with reference TRBV19 and TRBJ2-2 gives the whole variable domain DGGITQSPKYLFRKEGQNVTLSCEQNLNHDAMYWYRQDPGQGLRLIYYSQIVNDFQKGDIAEGYSVSREKKESFPLTVTSAQKNPTAFYLCASSRTDRDTGELFFGEGSRLTVL.

The rearrangement joins TRBV9 to TRBJ2-1; 10 bases are shared with TRBD2. V lost 0 bases and J lost 0; bases outside the gene matches: 3. CDR3 length: 17 residues. Germline CDR1 reads SGDLS; CDR2 reads YYNGEE. CDR3 sequence: CASSVGASGGSYNEQFF. In DNA, the CDR3 is TGTGCCAGCAGCGTAGGGGCTAGCGGGGGCTCCTACAATGAGCAGTTCTTC.

This chain links TRBV11-2 with TRBJ2-3; tentatively, D is TRBD1 (5 bases). Germline V gene data show CDR1 as SGHAT and CDR2 as FQNNGV. The germline V and J ends were trimmed by 0 bases and 4 bases, with 11 bases remaining between them. The CDR3 sequence is 15 residues long. The CDR3 is CASSLDRTQADTQYF. The CDR3 DNA reads TGTGCCAGCAGCTTAGATCGGACACAAGCAGATACGCAGTATTTT.

The chain carries TRBV28 and TRBJ2-1; the D gene is possibly TRBD1 (5 bases). CDR1 is MDHEN and CDR2 is SYDVKM in the germline V gene. The germline V and J ends were trimmed by 2 bases and 7 bases, with 12 bases remaining between them. The CDR3 loop spans 14 amino acids. The CDR3 DNA follows: TGTGCCAGCAGTTTACAGGGATGGAAGAATGAGCAGTTCTTC. Its translation: CASSLQGWKNEQFF.

The chain employs TRBV28 and TRBJ2-7; 9 nucleotides agree with TRBD2. Unmatched junction bases numbered 8, after V lost 3 bases and J lost 5 bases. This CDR3 comprises 15 residues. Germline CDR1 is MDHEN and CDR2 is SYDVKM. CDR3 loop: CASSLLAGGINEQYF. CDR3 in DNA: TGTGCCAGCAGTTTGCTCGCGGGAGGGATCAACGAGCAGTACTTC. Based on the CDR3 plus reference TRBV28 and TRBJ2-7, the full variable domain is DVKVTQSSRYLVKRTGEKVFLECVQDMDHENMFWYRQDPGLGLRLIYFSYDVKMKEKGDIPEGYSVSREKKERFSLILESASTNQTSMYLCASSLLAGGINEQYFGPGTRLTVT.

V is TRBV7-2 and J is TRBJ2-7; TRBD2 aligns across 7 bases. This CDR3 spans 14 amino acids. After removal of 5 bases from V and 4 bases from J, the junction contained 8 bases not matched to a gene. CDR1 is SGHTA, CDR2 FQGNSA, per germline. CDR3 residues: CASSQTGGGYEQYF. CDR3 in DNA: TGTGCCAGCAGCCAAACGGGCGGGGGTTACGAGCAGTACTTC.

The V gene is TRBV27, the J gene TRBJ2-2; the match to TRBD2 covers 7 bases. CDR1 and CDR2 (germline): MNHEY, SMNVEV (reference sequence). V shed 5 bases, J shed 1 base, and the junction held 10 bases outside the gene matches. The CDR3 is 17 amino acids. CDR3: CASSTLFSSGNTGELFF. The CDR3 bases are TGTGCCAGCAGTACCCTCTTTTCTAGCGGGAACACCGGGGAGCTGTTTTTT.